The present TCR beta chain was sequenced within a study of CD8 T cells in ankylosing spondylitis. CDR1 and CDR2 (germline): KGHDR, SFDVKD. CDR3 length equals 14 residues. Trimming cost V 4 bases and J 6 bases, with 12 bases left between them. With molecular barcodes, quantitative 5'-RACE was used to make the TCR beta libraries. One entry per CDR3 protein results from TCRdb running MiXCR on the 5' RACE reads. The sample gives hundreds of thousands of distinct CDR3 sequences, 10% to 15% of which show up once; about 0.5% is in the top ten. Study-wide results and limits: Reports of some motif variants in reactive arthritis synovial fluid and blood predate this one. Disease-linked clones were CD8+ and relatively rare in peripheral blood. Fewer than 10 highly homologous variants made up a TCR beta motif that seemed to typify ankylosing spondylitis blood. As reported, disease-linked clones showed significant enrichment in matched ankylosing spondylitis synovial fluid.

Points on this clonotype: What it binds is not known.

The chain employs TRBV24-1 and TRBJ2-1; D uncertain. The clonotype was recovered from a male donor with ankylosing spondylitis. The sequenced material came from blood, either unsorted or a sorted T cell fraction (not recorded which). The CDR3 sequence is CATSEGAYPNEQFF. The CDR3 region has the DNA TGTGCCACCAGTGAGGGTGCGTACCCCAATGAGCAGTTCTTC.